Presented here are 30 T cell receptor beta chains from one specimen sequenced in a study of T cells in Graves' hyperthyroidism and ophthalmopathy. TCR beta CDR3 region amplification was performed from RNA transcripts. HTBI primers were the set used in a first-round RT-PCR of the TCR CDR3. TCRdb called the multiplex PCR reads again in MiXCR, with one record for every CDR3 protein. The sample lists about 300,000 distinct CDR3 sequences; approximately 18% were seen once. The specimen was blood. These receptors all stem from a man aged 50-60 years with Graves' ophthalmopathy.

This sequence joins TRBV5-1 and TRBJ2-5, with D unresolved. The germline V gene encodes CDR1 SGHRS and CDR2 YFSETQ. Trimming stripped 4 bases from V and 2 bases from J, with 9 bases between. The CDR3 runs 13 residues. The CDR3 loop reads CASSAEPQETQYF. The DNA of the CDR3 is TGCGCCAGCAGCGCGGAACCTCAAGAGACCCAGTACTTC. Supplemented by reference TRBV5-1 and TRBJ2-5, the full variable domain reads KAGVTQTPRYLIKTRGQQVTLSCSPISGHRSVSWYQQTPGQGLQFLFEYFSETQRNKGNFPGRFSGRQFSNSRSEMNVSTLELGDSALYLCASSAEPQETQYFGPGTRLLVL.

This clonotype appeared a few times. This chain links TRBV5-4 with TRBJ2-5; tentatively, D is TRBD2 (5 bases). Looked up from germline, CDR1 is SGHNT and CDR2 is YYREEE (reference sequence). V was pared by 2 bases and J by 5 bases, with 16 bases between. The CDR3 extends over 15 amino acids. The CDR3 loop reads CASSLGLPSTETQYF. As DNA, the CDR3 is TGTGCCAGCAGCTTAGGACTCCCCTCCACCGAGACCCAGTACTTC. The whole variable domain, filled in from reference TRBV5-4 and TRBJ2-5, reads ETGVTQSPTHLIKTRGQQVTLRCSSQSGHNTVSWYQQALGQGPQFIFQYYREEENGRGNFPPRFSGLQFPNYSSELNVNALELDDSALYLCASSLGLPSTETQYFGPGTRLLVL.

The CDR3 loop reads CASSELAGGPSLGEQFF. CDR3 sequence (DNA): TGTGCCAGCAGTGAACTAGCGGGAGGGCCCAGTTTGGGTGAGCAGTTCTTC. V and J are TRBV2 and TRBJ2-1, with 12 bases identical to TRBD2. V dropped 2 bases and J dropped 9; count of bases not matched to a gene: 11. The length of the CDR3 is 17 residues. CDR1 and CDR2 (germline): SNHLY, FYNNEI.

There are a few counts of this clonotype. The V and J genes are TRBV27 and TRBJ2-3; 7 nucleotides agree with TRBD2. The CDR3 has 14 amino acids. Per the germline V gene, CDR1 is MNHEY and CDR2 is SMNVEV (reference sequence). Unmatched junction bases numbered 2, after V lost 3 bases and J lost 2 bases. CDR3 nucleotides: TGTGCCAGCAGTTTCCTAGCGGACACAGATACGCAGTATTTT. Its protein is CASSFLADTDTQYF.

This sequence joins TRBV4-1 and TRBJ2-2; 9 bases are shared with TRBD1. The CDR3 spans 14 residues. The junction had 5 bases not matched to a gene; V was cut back by 6 bases and J by 6 bases. Germline CDR1 is MGHRA and CDR2 is YSYEKL. CDR3 loop: CASRLTGGSGELFF. In nucleotides, the CDR3 is TGCGCCAGCAGATTGACAGGGGGGTCCGGGGAGCTGTTTTTT.

The chain uses TRBV5-4 and TRBJ1-2; TRBD1 agrees at 9 bases. With 4 bases clipped from V and 8 bases from J, the junction kept 12 bases outside the gene matches. Germline V gene sequence: CDR1 SGHNT, CDR2 YYREEE (reference sequence). This CDR3 has 15 residues. CDR3 loop: CASSRTGESHGGYTF. The CDR3 coding sequence is TGTGCCAGCAGCCGGACAGGGGAGTCTCACGGAGGCTACACCTTC.

The chain carries TRBV28 and TRBJ2-1, with a tentative D call TRBD2 (5 bases). This CDR3 has 13 amino acids. CDR1 and CDR2 (germline): MDHEN, SYDVKM. V was trimmed by 4 bases and J by 3 bases, leaving 7 bases between them. The CDR3 loop is CASSWRVYNEQFF. In nucleotides, the CDR3 is TGTGCCAGCAGTTGGCGGGTCTACAATGAGCAGTTCTTC.

This clonotype was found a few times. The chain is built from TRBV20-1 and TRBJ2-1; TRBD2 agrees at 10 bases. The V segment lost 6 bases and the J segment 7 bases; nucleotides outside the gene matches: 9. Looked up from germline, CDR1 is DFQATT and CDR2 is SNEGSKA (reference sequence). The CDR3 is 14 amino acids. The CDR3 DNA is TGCAGTGCCCACGCTAGCGGGAGAAAGAATGAGCAGTTCTTC. It specifies CSAHASGRKNEQFF.

This clonotype was recorded a few times. The gene calls are TRBV7-9 and TRBJ1-2; D gene ambiguous. Looked up from germline, CDR1 is SEHNR and CDR2 is FQNEAQ (reference sequence). This CDR3 has 14 amino acids. V lost 5 bases to trimming and J lost 8 bases, with 18 bases between them. The DNA of the CDR3 is TGTGCCAGCAGCCCGGAGGGTCTCGCCGGGGGCTACACCTTC. Translation gives CASSPEGLAGGYTF.

This clonotype came up many times. The chain is built from TRBV2 and TRBJ2-1, with TRBD2 identical over 9 bases. J gave up 9 bases and V 2 bases, and 8 bases lay outside the gene matches. Germline V CDR1 and CDR2: SNHLY, FYNNEI. This CDR3 is 15 amino acids long. The CDR3 region is CASSELAGGPVEQFF. The CDR3 nucleotides read TGTGCCAGCAGTGAACTGGCGGGAGGGCCCGTTGAGCAGTTCTTC.

There are many counts of this clonotype. CDR3 coding DNA: TGTGCCAGCAGCCAAGATGGGCGGGGGGACACCGGGGAGCTGTTTTTT. Its protein is CASSQDGRGDTGELFF. The chain joins TRBV4-2 to TRBJ2-2; TRBD2 matches at 8 bases. Germline V gene sequence: CDR1 LGHNA, CDR2 YNFKEQ. V lost 0 bases, J lost 3 bases, and 3 bases stayed unmatched. The CDR3 consists of 16 residues.

This clonotype came up many times. The V and J genes are TRBV7-3 and TRBJ2-1; 9 nucleotides align to TRBD1. With 6 bases clipped from V and 5 bases from J, the junction kept 8 bases outside the gene matches. This CDR3 spans 15 amino acids. The germline V gene encodes CDR1 SGHTA and CDR2 FQGTGA. CDR3 nucleotides: TGTGCCAGCAGTTCCGGACAGGGGTGGAACAATGAGCAGTTCTTC. It encodes CASSSGQGWNNEQFF.

This clonotype was counted at least ten times. This CDR3 is CASMPGLASTDTQYF. CDR3 sequence (DNA): TGCGCCAGCATGCCGGGACTAGCGAGCACAGATACGCAGTATTTT. This rearrangement joins TRBV5-1 to TRBJ2-3, with TRBD2 matching over 10 bases. CDR3 size: 15 residues. The germline CDR1 and CDR2 sequences are SGHRS and YFSETQ. Trimming took 6 bases from V and 0 from J; bases not matched to a gene: 4. Drawing the rest from reference TRBV5-1 and TRBJ2-3, the complete variable domain is KAGVTQTPRYLIKTRGQQVTLSCSPISGHRSVSWYQQTPGQGLQFLFEYFSETQRNKGNFPGRFSGRQFSNSRSEMNVSTLELGDSALYLCASMPGLASTDTQYFGPGTRLTVL.

The table lists this clonotype with many counts. The chain joins TRBV2 to TRBJ1-2; D is ambiguous. The V and J ends lost 2 bases and 7 bases respectively, with 14 bases between them. The CDR3 runs to 14 residues. Germline V gives CDR1 SNHLY, CDR2 FYNNEI. The DNA of the CDR3 is TGTGCCAGCAGTGAAAGGGATCGGGGAGGTGGCTACACCTTC. Amino acids: CASSERDRGGGYTF.

In this sample, this clonotype turned up many times. V and J are TRBV20-1 and TRBJ2-1, with TRBD1 matching over 7 bases. CDR1 DFQATT and CDR2 SNEGSKA come from the germline V gene (reference sequence). This CDR3 comprises 17 residues. V was pared by 0 bases and J by 0 bases, with 8 bases of the junction left unmatched. The CDR3 DNA reads TGCAGTGCTAGAGATCCAACAGGGGCGAGCTCCTACAATGAGCAGTTCTTC. It codes for CSARDPTGASSYNEQFF.

J is TRBJ2-7 and V is TRBV24-1; D is ambiguous. CDR3 size: 11 residues. Trimming took 9 bases from V and 2 from J, leaving 7 bases between them. The germline V gene has CDR1 KGHDR and CDR2 SFDVKD. The CDR3 protein is CATGTAYEQYF. DNA for the CDR3: TGTGCCACCGGCACAGCCTACGAGCAGTACTTC.

This clonotype has ten or more counts. This rearrangement joins TRBV5-1 to TRBJ2-1, with a possible D match to TRBD2 (5 bases). V lost 5 bases, J lost 7 bases, and 19 bases lay in between. The CDR3 has 15 amino acids. Germline V gene sequence: CDR1 SGHRS, CDR2 YFSETQ. The CDR3: CASSPPRVGMNEQFF. DNA of the CDR3: TGCGCCAGCAGTCCGCCGAGGGTGGGCATGAATGAGCAGTTCTTC. The complete variable domain, with remaining parts taken from reference TRBV5-1 and TRBJ2-1, reads KAGVTQTPRYLIKTRGQQVTLSCSPISGHRSVSWYQQTPGQGLQFLFEYFSETQRNKGNFPGRFSGRQFSNSRSEMNVSTLELGDSALYLCASSPPRVGMNEQFFGPGTRLTVL.

V and J are TRBV30 and TRBJ1-5, with D possibly being TRBD1 (5 bases). Per the germline V gene, CDR1 is GTSNPN and CDR2 is SVGIG (reference sequence). V was cut by 0 bases and J by 1 base, with 10 bases left in between. The CDR3 consists of 15 residues. CDR3 in DNA: TGTGCCTGGAGTGTAGGGCAGGGAAGCAATCAGCCCCAGCATTTT. Protein: CAWSVGQGSNQPQHF.

The sample holds many counts of this clonotype. The V call is TRBV28, the J call TRBJ2-7; 10 positions agree with TRBD1. The CDR3 runs to 15 residues. Germline lookup yields CDR1 MDHEN and CDR2 SYDVKM. V lost 8 bases and J lost 7; bases outside the gene matches: 14. DNA for the CDR3: TGTGCCAGCTTAGAAACCGGGACAGGGGTTGGGGAGCAGTACTTC. Translating it yields CASLETGTGVGEQYF.

This clonotype has a handful of counts. This chain uses TRBV12-3 or TRBV12-4 with TRBJ2-2, with 10 positions matching TRBD1. The V and J ends lost 7 bases and 5 bases, in that order; junction bases with no gene match: 4. CDR3 length equals 14 residues. CDR3 sequence: CASKGTGVTGELFF. The CDR3 DNA reads TGTGCCAGCAAAGGGACAGGGGTTACCGGGGAGCTGTTTTTT.

The chain couples TRBV6-1 to TRBJ1-2, with D unresolved. The CDR3 has 14 residues. Trimming shortened V by 6 bases and J by 0 bases, and 11 bases separated the two germline ends. Germline CDR1 and CDR2: MNHNS and SASEGT. In DNA form, the CDR3 reads TGTGCCAGCAGAGCAGCCATTACTAACTATGGCTACACCTTC. Its protein product is CASRAAITNYGYTF.

With respect to this clonotype: A read error may explain this, as a much larger clone is one base away. The chain carries TRBV7-9 and TRBJ1-5; D is uncertain. Germline V gene data show CDR1 as SEHNR and CDR2 as FQNEAQ (reference sequence). The germline V and J ends were trimmed by 3 bases and 0 bases, with 3 bases remaining between them. The CDR3 extends over 13 amino acids. CDR3 sequence reads: CASSFSSNQPQHF. CDR3 nucleotide sequence: TGTGCCAGCAGCTTCAGTAGCAATCAGCCCCAGCATTTT.

V usage is TRBV4-1 and J usage is TRBJ2-3, with D unresolved. Germline loops: CDR1 MGHRA, CDR2 YSYEKL. The V and J ends lost 4 bases and 2 bases respectively, with 16 bases between them. CDR3 size: 16 residues. The CDR3 bases are TGCGCCAGCAGCCTAACGCCAGATCTTGACACAGATACGCAGTATTTT. As protein: CASSLTPDLDTDTQYF.

The CDR3 DNA is TGTGCCAGCAGCTTAGCGGGACACGACTATGGCTACACCTTC. This encodes CASSLAGHDYGYTF. The chain uses TRBV7-6 and TRBJ1-2; TRBD1 is a possible D gene (6 bases). The V end was cut by 0 bases, the J end by 3 bases, with 8 bases between. CDR1 SGHVS and CDR2 FNYEAQ come from the germline V gene. This CDR3 region has 14 residues.

This clonotype showed up many times. The chain employs TRBV28 and TRBJ2-7; a possible D gene is TRBD1 (5 bases). V was shortened by 6 bases and J by 2 bases, with 14 bases between the two germline ends. The CDR3 is made up of 14 amino acids. Per the germline V gene, CDR1 is MDHEN and CDR2 is SYDVKM. CDR3 protein: CASRETAPTYEQYF. The CDR3 DNA reads TGTGCCAGCAGGGAGACAGCGCCGACCTACGAGCAGTACTTC.

With respect to this clonotype: A much larger clone differs by one base, so this may be a read error. V and J are TRBV20-1 and TRBJ2-1, with 7 bases identical to TRBD2. The CDR3 extends over 14 amino acids. The ends lost 5 bases at V and 3 bases at J; junction bases unmatched: 7. Germline lookup yields CDR1 DFQATT and CDR2 SNEGSKA (reference sequence). The CDR3 DNA sequence: TGCAGTGCTGGACTAGTGAGGGGCTACAATGAGCAGTTCTTC. Amino acids: CSAGLVRGYNEQFF.

The rearrangement joins TRBV6-1 to TRBJ1-4; no clear D. The CDR3 sequence is 16 residues long. CDR1 and CDR2 from the germline V gene are MNHNS and SASEGT. Trimming removed 0 bases at V and 0 bases at J, with 8 bases between. The CDR3 nucleotides read TGTGCCAGCAGTGAAGCCGGAATTGCAACTAATGAAAAACTGTTTTTT. This translates into CASSEAGIATNEKLFF.

This clonotype was detected many times. The chain uses TRBV3-1 and TRBJ2-3; 8 positions match TRBD2. Trimming removed 4 bases from V and 0 bases from J; junction bases left unmatched: 3. The V gene's germline CDR1 is LGHDT and CDR2 YNNKEL (reference sequence). This CDR3 has 15 residues. CDR3 DNA sequence: TGTGCCAGCAGCCGACTAGCGACGAGCACAGATACGCAGTATTTT. Translation gives CASSRLATSTDTQYF.

Comments on this clonotype: A read error is possible here, since a much larger clone lies one base away. The chain has TRBV10-2 and TRBJ2-5, with TRBD2 as a possible D gene (5 bases). Germline V gene sequence: CDR1 WSHSY, CDR2 SAAADI. This CDR3 has 12 amino acids. CDR3 sequence: CVSREGQETQYF. In DNA form, the CDR3 reads TGCGTCAGCCGGGAAGGTCAAGAGACCCAGTACTTC.

The chain combines TRBV5-6 with TRBJ1-4, with D possibly being TRBD1 (5 bases). The CDR3 totals 14 residues. Germline V gene data show CDR1 as SGHDT and CDR2 as YYEEEE. V lost 1 base, J lost 5 bases, and 9 bases lay in between. As DNA, the CDR3 is TGTGCCAGCAGCTTGTGGACAAGAAATGAAAAACTGTTTTTT. It yields the protein CASSLWTRNEKLFF.